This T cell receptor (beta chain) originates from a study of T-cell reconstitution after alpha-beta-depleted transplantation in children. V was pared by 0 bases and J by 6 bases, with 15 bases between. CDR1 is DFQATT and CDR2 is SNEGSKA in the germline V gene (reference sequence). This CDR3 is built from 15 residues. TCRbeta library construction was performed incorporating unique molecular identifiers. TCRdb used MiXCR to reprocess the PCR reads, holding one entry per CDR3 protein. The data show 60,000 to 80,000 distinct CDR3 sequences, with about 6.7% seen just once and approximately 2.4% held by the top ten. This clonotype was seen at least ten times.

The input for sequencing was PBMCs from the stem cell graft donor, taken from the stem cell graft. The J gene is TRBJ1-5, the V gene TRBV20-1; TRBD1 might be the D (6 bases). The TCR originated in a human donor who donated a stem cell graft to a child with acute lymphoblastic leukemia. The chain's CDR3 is CSARDPQGVSQPQHF. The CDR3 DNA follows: TGCAGTGCTAGAGACCCACAGGGCGTTAGTCAGCCCCAGCATTTT.